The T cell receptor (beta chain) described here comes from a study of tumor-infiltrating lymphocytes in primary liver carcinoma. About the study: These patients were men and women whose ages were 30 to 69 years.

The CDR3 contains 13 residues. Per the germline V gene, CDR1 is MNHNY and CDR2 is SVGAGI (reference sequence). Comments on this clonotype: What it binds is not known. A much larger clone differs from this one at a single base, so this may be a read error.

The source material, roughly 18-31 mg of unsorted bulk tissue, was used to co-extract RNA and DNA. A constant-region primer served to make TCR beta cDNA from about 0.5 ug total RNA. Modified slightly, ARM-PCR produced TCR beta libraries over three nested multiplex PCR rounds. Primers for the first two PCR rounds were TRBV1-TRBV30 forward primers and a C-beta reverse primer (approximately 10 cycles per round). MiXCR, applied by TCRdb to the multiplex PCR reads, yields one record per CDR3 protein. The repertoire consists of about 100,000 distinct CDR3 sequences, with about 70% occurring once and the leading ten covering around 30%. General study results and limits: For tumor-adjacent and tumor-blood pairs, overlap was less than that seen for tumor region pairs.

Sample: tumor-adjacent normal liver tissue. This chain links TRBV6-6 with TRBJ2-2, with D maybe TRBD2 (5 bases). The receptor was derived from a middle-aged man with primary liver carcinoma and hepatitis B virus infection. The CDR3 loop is CASSYLNTGELSF. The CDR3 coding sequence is TGTGCCAGCAGTTACTTGAACACCGGGGAGCTGTCTTTT.